The next 2 T cell receptor beta chains were all read from a single sample in a study of T-cell memory formation after mild COVID-19. One entry per CDR3 protein results from TCRdb running MiXCR on the 5' RACE reads. This table has some 150,000 distinct CDR3 sequences, about 19% appearing once. The sample taken for sequencing was PBMCs or a T cell subset sorted from them (not recorded which). The receptors here all came from an adult woman who had mild COVID-19 (a few samples of this study predate the infection). Cell type and time point are not known.

This clonotype has a handful of counts. The genes are TRBV7-9 and TRBJ1-1; D is perhaps TRBD1 (6 bases). The CDR3 has 14 amino acids. In germline, CDR1 is SEHNR, CDR2 FQNEAQ (reference sequence). V was cut by 4 bases and J by 4 bases, with 13 bases left in between. The CDR3 spells CASSSSIGGTEAFF. The CDR3 nucleotides read TGTGCCAGCAGCTCCAGCATAGGGGGCACTGAAGCTTTCTTT.

In its sample, this clonotype was seen a few times. V usage is TRBV20-1 and J usage is TRBJ2-7, with a possible D match to TRBD1 (5 bases). The germline gives CDR1 DFQATT, CDR2 SNEGSKA (reference sequence). There are 13 residues in the CDR3. The CDR3 nucleotides are TGCAGCTCAGAGGAAGACAGCTCCTACGAGCAGTACTTC. Its protein product is CSSEEDSSYEQYF.